This T cell receptor (beta chain) came from a study of radiotherapy plus CTLA-4 blockade in lung cancer. Whole-study results and caveats: There was expansion of tumor-derived TCR clones in blood after radiotherapy plus ipilimumab. Early blood T cell clone dynamics, with interferon-beta, were reported to best predict response.

Libraries were prepared by immunoSEQ multiplex PCR; TCRdb keeps only in-frame clonotypes and omits some of them. The table has some 96,000 clones, about 90% seen once. A note on this clone: The target antigen is unknown.

The CDR3 is 15 residues long. The germline V gene encodes CDR1 LNHNV and CDR2 YYDKDF (reference sequence). The J segment lost 4 bases and the V segment lost 7 bases, leaving 6 bases of the junction unmatched. Source: peripheral blood, taken from a patient treated with radiotherapy plus ipilimumab. The chain has TRBV15 and TRBJ2-2; 10 bases agree with TRBD1. The TCR comes from a human donor with non-small cell lung cancer that progressed on radiotherapy plus ipilimumab. The CDR3: CATTRQGAITGELFF. The CDR3 DNA is TGTGCCACCACGAGACAGGGGGCGATCACCGGGGAGCTGTTTTTT.